The source of this T cell receptor (beta chain) is a study of blood T cell repertoires in COVID-19. Study background: The samples span acute and convalescent COVID-19 from the United States, Italy and Spain. T cells, B-cell-depleted T cells, or PBMCs provided the cDNA or gDNA that served as material.

The V and J ends lost 4 bases and 4 bases respectively, with 17 bases between them. CDR3 length: 16 residues. Germline V gene sequence: CDR1 SGHDT, CDR2 YYEEEE. Per the original data handling: Researchers report that nucleated cell counts were estimated from reference gene primer amplification. TCRdb's copy holds only in-frame clones and misses some; the assay was immunoSEQ multiplex PCR. Clone size and the V and J calls come from that table; the DNA yielded D and trimming. Of about 200,000 clones listed, roughly 86% are singletons. The chain has TRBV5-6 and TRBJ2-2, with a possible D match to TRBD2 (5 bases). Sequencing was carried out using peripheral blood. The source of this sequence is a man younger than 30 with active or convalescent COVID-19. CDR3 sequence: CASSGGFGMPTGELFF. The CDR3 DNA reads as TGTGCCAGCAGCGGTGGATTCGGGATGCCCACCGGGGAGCTGTTTTTT.